This T cell receptor beta chain was sequenced during a study of blood T cell repertoires in COVID-19 (TCRdb year 2020). Some background on the complete study: Samples covering the acute and convalescent phases of COVID-19 were provided by collaborators in the United States, Italy and Spain. The prospective study material was composed of cDNA or gDNA derived from T cells, B-cell-depleted T cells, or PBMCs. Subjects who had been exposed to COVID-19, were actively infected with it, or had recovered from it provided the deeply sampled blood TCRbeta repertoires that made up the dataset. The repertoires were made available in a free public database intended to serve as a resource for research on the immune response to SARS-CoV-2. The samples were drawn from two sources: the first 160 participants of the ongoing ImmuneRACE study, and 950 to 1,500 subjects contributed by 6 global collaborators. A de-identified subject ID, COVID-19 status, age in years and sex were almost always included in the sample metadata. Where available, HLA class I and class II types were obtained from metadata supplied by the sample provider rather than from assay-based typing. General findings and caveats noted by the study authors: The amount of clinical and demographic metadata varied by source and participant and was provided uncurated.

One collaborating source in Seattle enrolled patients while the patients were actively infected and followed the patients over time throughout the course of disease. Collaborating institutions collected whole blood in K2EDTA tubes following their own protocols. For TCRbeta analysis, collaborators shipped samples as frozen whole blood, isolated PBMCs, or DNA extracted from either of those sample types. The germline V gene encodes CDR1 SGHDN and CDR2 FVKESK. The CDR3 contains 14 residues, cysteine and phenylalanine counted. Just the 42-base CDR3 DNA is kept, in frame starting at base 1. At the junction V is shortened by 1 base and J by 5 bases, with 11 bases in between. The immunoSEQ Assay, a bias-controlled multiplex PCR, was used to amplify TCRbeta CDR3 regions from genomic DNA. The original methods were these. The number of nucleated cells in each sample was estimated by amplification of reference gene primers within the assay. To quantify the absolute abundance of each unique TCRbeta CDR3 rearrangement, sequence reads were collapsed and filtered. For each sample, productive Simpson clonality was calculated as the square root of Simpson's diversity index over productive rearrangements. Not all clones reach the TCRdb copy of this immuneACCESS table, which keeps in-frame sequences only. Checked studies attribute under half of the gap to unresolved V genes and leave the rest unexplained. Clone size and V and J calls were adopted from that table, with D and trimming inferred from the DNA. This sample gives more than 300,000 clones in total; over 70% of them show up just once. Under 6.5% of the sample belongs to the ten largest clones.

A note on this clone: It lacks a known antigen. Base qualities were left out, and no much larger clone turns up one base away.

Here the chain combines TRBV14 and TRBJ1-1, with no D gene named confidently. The sequenced sample was peripheral blood. The clonotype was recovered from a woman aged 45-65 years with COVID-19, enrolled during active disease. The CDR3 loop reads CASSQVRYKTEAFF. The sequence in DNA is TGTGCCAGCAGCCAAGTTAGATATAAGACTGAAGCTTTCTTT.